Here is one T cell receptor (beta chain) with its context. Genomic DNA, serving as template, underwent TCR beta VDJ and CDR3 profiling. Each CDR3 protein gets one entry after TCRdb re-called the reads with MiXCR. The sample lists more than 150,000 distinct CDR3 sequences; 48% were seen once. This entry belongs to a study of CD8+CD57+ T cells in acquired aplastic anemia. V shed 4 bases and J shed 1 base, with 24 bases lying between them. The CDR3 has 19 amino acids. The authors sequenced patients whose flow cytometry had shown CD8+CD57+ cell expansion. The sample comprised sorted CD4+, CD8+, or CD8+CD57+ T cells (not recorded which) from PBMCs. The source is a human donor with aplastic anemia. This chain connects TRBV12-3 or TRBV12-4 to TRBJ2-3; TRBD2 might be the D (6 bases). The DNA for the CDR3 is TGTGCCAGCAGTTGGGCGGGGCAGGGTACTATTCCTGGCACAGATACGCAGTATTTT. Translated, it gives CASSWAGQGTIPGTDTQYF.